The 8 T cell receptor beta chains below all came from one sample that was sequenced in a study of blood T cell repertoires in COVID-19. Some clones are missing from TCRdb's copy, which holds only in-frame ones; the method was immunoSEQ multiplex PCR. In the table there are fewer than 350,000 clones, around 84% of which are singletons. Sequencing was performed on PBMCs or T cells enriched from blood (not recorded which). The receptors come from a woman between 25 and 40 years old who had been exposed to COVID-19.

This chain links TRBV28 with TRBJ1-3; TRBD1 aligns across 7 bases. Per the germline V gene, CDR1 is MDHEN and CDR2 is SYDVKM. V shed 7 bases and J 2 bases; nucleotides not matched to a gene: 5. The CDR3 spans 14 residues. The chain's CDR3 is CASIPGGPGNTIYF. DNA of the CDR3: TGTGCCAGCATTCCAGGGGGACCTGGAAACACCATATATTTT.

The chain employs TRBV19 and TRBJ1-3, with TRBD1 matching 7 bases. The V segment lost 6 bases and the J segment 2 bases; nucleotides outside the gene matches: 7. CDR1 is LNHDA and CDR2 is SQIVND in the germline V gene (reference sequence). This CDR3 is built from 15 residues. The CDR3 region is CASSPRGVAGNTIYF. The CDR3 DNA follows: TGTGCCAGTAGCCCCAGGGGGGTAGCTGGAAACACCATATATTTT. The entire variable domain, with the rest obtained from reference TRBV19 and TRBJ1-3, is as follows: DGGITQSPKYLFRKEGQNVTLSCEQNLNHDAMYWYRQDPGQGLRLIYYSQIVNDFQKGDIAEGYSVSREKKESFPLTVTSAQKNPTAFYLCASSPRGVAGNTIYFGEGSWLTVV.

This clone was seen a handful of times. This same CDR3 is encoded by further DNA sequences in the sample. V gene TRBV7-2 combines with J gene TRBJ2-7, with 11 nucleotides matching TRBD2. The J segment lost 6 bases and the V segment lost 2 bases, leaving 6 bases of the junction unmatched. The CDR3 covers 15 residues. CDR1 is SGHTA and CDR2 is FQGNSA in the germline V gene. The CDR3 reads CASSLYVAGGLEQYF. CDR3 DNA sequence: TGTGCCAGCAGCTTATATGTAGCGGGGGGGCTCGAGCAGTACTTC.

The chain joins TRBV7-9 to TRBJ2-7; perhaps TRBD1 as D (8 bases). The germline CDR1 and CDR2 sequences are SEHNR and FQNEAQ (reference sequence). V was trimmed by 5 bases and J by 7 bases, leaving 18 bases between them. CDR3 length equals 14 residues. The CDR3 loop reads CASSDRGGGREQYF. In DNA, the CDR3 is TGTGCCAGCAGCGACAGGGGAGGGGGCCGGGAGCAGTACTTC.

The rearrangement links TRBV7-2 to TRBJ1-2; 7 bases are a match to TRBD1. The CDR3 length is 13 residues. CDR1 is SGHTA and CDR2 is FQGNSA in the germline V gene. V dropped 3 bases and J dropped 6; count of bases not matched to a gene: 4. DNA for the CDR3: TGTGCCAGCAGCTTCCGAGACAGGGATGGCTACACCTTC. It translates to CASSFRDRDGYTF.

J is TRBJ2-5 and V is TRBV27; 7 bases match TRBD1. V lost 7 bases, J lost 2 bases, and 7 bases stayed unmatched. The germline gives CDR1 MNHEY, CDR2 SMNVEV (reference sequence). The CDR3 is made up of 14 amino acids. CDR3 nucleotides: TGTGCCAGCAAACCCGGGACAGTACAAGAGACCCAGTACTTC. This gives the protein CASKPGTVQETQYF.

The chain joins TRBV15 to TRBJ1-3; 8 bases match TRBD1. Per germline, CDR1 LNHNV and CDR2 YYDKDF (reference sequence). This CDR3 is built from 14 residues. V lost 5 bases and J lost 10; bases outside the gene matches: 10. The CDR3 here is CATSGGQGLRTIYF. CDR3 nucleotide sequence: TGTGCCACCAGCGGTGGACAGGGTCTCAGGACCATATATTTT.

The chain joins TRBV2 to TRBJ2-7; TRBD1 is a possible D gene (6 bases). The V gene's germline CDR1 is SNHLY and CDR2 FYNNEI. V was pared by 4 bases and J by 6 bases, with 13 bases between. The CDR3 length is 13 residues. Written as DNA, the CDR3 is TGTGCCAGCAGTGCGGCAGGGGATGGCGAGCAGTACTTC. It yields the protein CASSAAGDGEQYF.